The rows below give T cell receptor beta chains drawn from one sample of a study of Ad26.COV2.S vaccination and SARS-CoV-2 variants. Profiling relied on immunoSEQ multiplex PCR, and the TCRdb table lists in-frame clones only, not all of them. This repertoire shows a few hundred thousand clones, around 90% found once; its top ten account for roughly 6%. The starting material was peripheral blood, obtained in a trial of Ad26.COV2.S vaccine versus placebo. Source of these receptors: a person aged 18 to 59 who received the Ad26.COV2.S COVID-19 vaccine or a placebo. Both conserved end residues are trimmed from each CDR3.

V	J	length	CDR3
TRBV2	TRBJ2-1	16	ASSEYGVASHSYNEQF
TRBV11-2	TRBJ1-4	13	ASSTTESTNEKLF
TRBV5-1	TRBJ1-4	13	ASSLGGTGGEKLF
TRBV12-5	TRBJ2-7	14	ASGPRGEAGRQEQY
TRBV5-6	TRBJ2-5	16	ASSFSGTSLGGRETQY
TRBV11-3	TRBJ1-1	14	ASSIQGAASDTEAF
TRBV7-2	TRBJ2-7	13	ASSLREGMGYEQY
TRBV7-2	TRBJ2-5	15	AGSPLQPVGFQETQY
TRBV11-2	TRBJ2-1	11	ASSLIPHDEQF
TRBV5-1	TRBJ2-7	12	ASSGSLGSYEQY
TRBV7-6	TRBJ2-5	10	ASSRPGDTQY
TRBV5-1	TRBJ2-1	13	ASSLNGNDYNEQF
TRBV7-8	TRBJ2-5	15	ASSLPRDSTFQETQY
TRBV4-3	TRBJ2-1	14	ASSQGPSGGYNEQF
TRBV28	TRBJ1-1	11	ASSLFRGTEAF
TRBV19	TRBJ1-2	12	ASSGRGQPYGYT
TRBV11-2	TRBJ2-5	13	ASSLPSGRKETQY
TRBV19	TRBJ2-3	13	ASGGSGLSTDTQY
TRBV5-1	TRBJ2-4	14	ASSLGGGEAKNIQY
TRBV3-1/TRBV3-2	TRBJ1-2	16	ASSQDPSGVGANYGYT
TRBV2	TRBJ2-1	13	ASSSMGLAWNEQF
TRBV4-3	TRBJ2-1	15	ASSPQLAGGIYNEQF
TRBV11-3	TRBJ2-6	16	ASRLPGLGSSGANVLT
TRBV15	TRBJ2-5	12	ATSKTGSRETQY
TRBV29-1	TRBJ1-3	13	SVVAAQGGGNTIY
TRBV9	TRBJ2-5	17	ASSVAGWTVAGVEETQY